Listed below are T cell receptor beta chains from one sample, sequenced in a study of T cells in Graves' hyperthyroidism and ophthalmopathy. A single record per CDR3 protein comes from TCRdb applying MiXCR to the multiplex PCR reads. Here the sample spans about 570,000 distinct CDR3 sequences, around 45% being singletons. Specimen: peripheral blood or thyroid tissue (not recorded which). These receptors were collected from an adult woman with Graves' disease, either hyperthyroidism or ophthalmopathy (not recorded which). The conserved cysteine and the conserved F or W are not part of the CDR3 here. Each record gives: J gene, D gene, V gene, CDR3 protein. A D gene is named only where the DNA matches it firmly.

J gene: TRBJ2-7; D gene: -; V gene: TRBV29-1; CDR3 protein: SAKVDADSYEQY
J gene: TRBJ2-5; D gene: -; V gene: TRBV9; CDR3 protein: ASSVDQQYQETQY
J gene: TRBJ1-1; D gene: TRBD1; V gene: TRBV12-3/TRBV12-4; CDR3 protein: ASSLGAGNRGRWTEAF
J gene: TRBJ1-2; D gene: -; V gene: TRBV20-1; CDR3 protein: SARIPLANYGYT
J gene: TRBJ1-5; D gene: -; V gene: TRBV12-3/TRBV12-4; CDR3 protein: ASSRTTEGLAQH
J gene: TRBJ2-5; D gene: -; V gene: TRBV6-6; CDR3 protein: ASSKNRGLQETQY
J gene: TRBJ1-5; D gene: TRBD1; V gene: TRBV27; CDR3 protein: ASSSTTGGNQPQH
J gene: TRBJ1-3; D gene: -; V gene: TRBV9; CDR3 protein: ASSSGSGYGYTIY
J gene: TRBJ2-7; D gene: TRBD1; V gene: TRBV19; CDR3 protein: ASSIARGSSYEQY
J gene: TRBJ2-6; D gene: -; V gene: TRBV20-1; CDR3 protein: SARATSGANVLT
J gene: TRBJ1-5; D gene: -; V gene: TRBV5-8; CDR3 protein: ASSLAGHQPQH
J gene: TRBJ2-7; D gene: TRBD1; V gene: TRBV5-1; CDR3 protein: ASKGSTGGAISYEQY